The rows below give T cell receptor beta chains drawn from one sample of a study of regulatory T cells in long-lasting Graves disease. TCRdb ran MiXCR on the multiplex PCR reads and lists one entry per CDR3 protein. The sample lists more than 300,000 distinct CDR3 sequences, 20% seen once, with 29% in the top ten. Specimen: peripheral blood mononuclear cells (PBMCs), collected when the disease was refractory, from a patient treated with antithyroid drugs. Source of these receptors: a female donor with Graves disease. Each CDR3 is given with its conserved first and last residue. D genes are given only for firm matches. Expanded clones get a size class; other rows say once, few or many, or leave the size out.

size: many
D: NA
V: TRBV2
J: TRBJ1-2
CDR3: CASSADIGGLGGYTF
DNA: TGTGCCAGCAGCGCTGACATTGGGGGATTAGGTGGCTACACCTTC

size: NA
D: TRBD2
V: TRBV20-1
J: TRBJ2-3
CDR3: CSARDGRESRDTQYF
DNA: TGCAGTGCTAGAGACGGGCGGGAGTCAAGAGATACGCAGTATTTT

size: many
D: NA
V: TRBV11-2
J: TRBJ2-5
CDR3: CASSLVGNKGKETQYF
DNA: TGTGCCAGCAGCTTAGTGGGTAACAAGGGGAAAGAGACCCAGTACTTC

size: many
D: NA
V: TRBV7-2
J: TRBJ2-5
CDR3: CASSRRGGRQETQYF
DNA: TGTGCCAGCAGTCGCAGGGGGGGAAGACAAGAGACCCAGTACTTC

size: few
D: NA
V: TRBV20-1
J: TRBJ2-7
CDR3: CSAIPGIGSAEQYF
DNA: TGCAGTGCTATCCCCGGGATAGGGTCCGCCGAGCAGTACTTC

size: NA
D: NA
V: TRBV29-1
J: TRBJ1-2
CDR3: CSVAGVPQGHYGYTF
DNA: TGCAGCGTTGCCGGTGTCCCGCAGGGACACTATGGCTACACCTTC

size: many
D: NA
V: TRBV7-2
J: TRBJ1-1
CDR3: CASSLYAANTEAFF
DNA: TGTGCCAGCAGCTTGTACGCAGCGAACACTGAAGCTTTCTTT

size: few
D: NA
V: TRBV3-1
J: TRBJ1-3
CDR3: CASSQARVFGNTIYF
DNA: TGTGCCAGCAGCCAAGCTCGGGTGTTTGGAAACACCATATATTTT

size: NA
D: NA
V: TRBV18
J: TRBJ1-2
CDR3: CASSPPMGPEYGYTF
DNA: TGTGCCAGCTCACCACCGATGGGGCCTGAATATGGCTACACCTTC

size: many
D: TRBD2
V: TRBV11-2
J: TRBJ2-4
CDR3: CASSSPFRGRVAKNIQYF
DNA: TGTGCCAGCAGCTCTCCCTTCAGAGGGAGGGTAGCCAAAAACATTCAGTACTTC

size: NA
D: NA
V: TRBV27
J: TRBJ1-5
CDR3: CASSLSYQANQPQHF
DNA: TGTGCCAGCAGTTTATCGTATCAGGCAAATCAGCCCCAGCATTTT

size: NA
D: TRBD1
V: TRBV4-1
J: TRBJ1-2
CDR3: CASSQDDRDFYGYTF
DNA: TGCGCCAGCAGCCAAGACGACAGGGATTTCTATGGCTACACCTTC

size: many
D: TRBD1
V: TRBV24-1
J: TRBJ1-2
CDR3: CATSDSGRTGSLYGYTF
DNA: TGTGCCACCAGTGATTCCGGTCGGACAGGGTCTCTCTATGGCTACACCTTC

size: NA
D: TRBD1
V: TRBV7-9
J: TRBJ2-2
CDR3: CASSLGSGQGNTGELFF
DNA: TGTGCCAGCAGTCTGGGTTCCGGACAGGGGAACACCGGGGAGCTGTTTTTT

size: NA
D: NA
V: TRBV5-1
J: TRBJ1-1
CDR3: CASSLFVGQNTEAFF
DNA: TGCGCCAGCAGCTTGTTTGTGGGACAGAACACTGAAGCTTTCTTT

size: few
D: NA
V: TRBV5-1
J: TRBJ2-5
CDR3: CASRTGTGPRTQYF
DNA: TGCGCCAGCAGGACCGGGACTGGACCTAGGACCCAGTACTTC

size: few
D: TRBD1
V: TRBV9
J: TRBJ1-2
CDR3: CASSVNTGGNYGYTF
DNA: TGTGCCAGCAGCGTAAATACAGGGGGCAACTATGGCTACACCTTC

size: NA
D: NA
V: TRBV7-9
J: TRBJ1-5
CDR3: CASSLASLNQPQHF
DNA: TGTGCCAGCAGCTTAGCCAGCCTCAATCAGCCCCAGCATTTT

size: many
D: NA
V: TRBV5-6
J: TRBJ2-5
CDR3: CASSSTPGGEETQYF
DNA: TGTGCCAGCAGCTCAACCCCAGGAGGAGAAGAGACCCAGTACTTC

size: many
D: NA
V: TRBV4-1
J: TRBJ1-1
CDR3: CASSGWAQRGNTEAFF
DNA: TGCGCCAGCAGCGGATGGGCCCAGCGGGGAAACACTGAAGCTTTCTTT

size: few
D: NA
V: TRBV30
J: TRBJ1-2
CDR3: CAWSVPPVYGYTF
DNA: TGTGCCTGGAGTGTCCCACCAGTCTATGGCTACACCTTC

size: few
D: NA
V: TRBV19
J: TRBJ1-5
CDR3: CASSAGRWGNQPQHF
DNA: TGTGCCAGTAGTGCCGGTCGTTGGGGCAATCAGCCCCAGCATTTT

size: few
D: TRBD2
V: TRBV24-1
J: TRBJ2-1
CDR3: CATSDLKRGTSDEQFF
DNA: TGTGCCACCAGTGATTTGAAGAGGGGGACTAGCGATGAGCAGTTCTTC

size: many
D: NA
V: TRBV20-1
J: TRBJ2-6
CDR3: CSARDFRGRANVLTF
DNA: TGCAGTGCTAGAGATTTTAGGGGCCGGGCCAACGTCCTGACTTTC

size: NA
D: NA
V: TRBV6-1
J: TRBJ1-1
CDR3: CATTQGNTEAFF
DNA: TGTGCCACTACGCAGGGAAACACTGAAGCTTTCTTT

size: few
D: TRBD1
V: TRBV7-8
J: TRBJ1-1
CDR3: CASSADRGVNTEAFF
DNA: TGTGCCAGCAGCGCGGACAGGGGGGTAAACACTGAAGCTTTCTTT

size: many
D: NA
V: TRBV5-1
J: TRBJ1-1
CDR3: CASSLEANTEAFF
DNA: TGCGCCAGCAGCTTGGAGGCGAACACTGAAGCTTTCTTT

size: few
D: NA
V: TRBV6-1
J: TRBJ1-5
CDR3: CASTGVSNQPQHF
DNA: TGTGCCAGCACGGGTGTCAGCAATCAGCCCCAGCATTTT

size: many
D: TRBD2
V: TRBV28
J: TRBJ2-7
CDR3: CASSSGRREDSYEQYF
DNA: TGTGCCAGCAGTTCGGGACGCCGGGAGGACTCCTACGAGCAGTACTTC

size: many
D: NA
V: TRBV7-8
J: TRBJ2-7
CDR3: CASSGGGYYEQYF
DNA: TGTGCCAGCAGCGGCGGCGGCTACTACGAGCAGTACTTC

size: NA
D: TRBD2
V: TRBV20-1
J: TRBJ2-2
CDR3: CSARVAGGVTGELFF
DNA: TGCAGTGCTAGAGTGGCGGGGGGGGTCACCGGGGAGCTGTTTTTT

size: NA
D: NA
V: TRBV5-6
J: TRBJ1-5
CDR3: CASSLRGISNQPQHF
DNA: TGTGCCAGCAGCTTACGGGGAATTAGCAATCAGCCCCAGCATTTT

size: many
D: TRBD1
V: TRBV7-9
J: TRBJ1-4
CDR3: CASSKDRVEKLFF
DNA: TGTGCCAGCAGCAAGGACAGGGTTGAAAAACTGTTTTTT

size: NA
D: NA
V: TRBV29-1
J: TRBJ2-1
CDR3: CSVESARHNEQFF
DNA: TGCAGCGTTGAATCGGCCCGGCACAATGAGCAGTTCTTC

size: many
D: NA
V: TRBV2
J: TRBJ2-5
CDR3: CASSARVGETQYF
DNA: TGTGCCAGCAGTGCGCGGGTGGGTGAGACCCAGTACTTC

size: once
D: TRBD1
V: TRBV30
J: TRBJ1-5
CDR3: CAWRGQGGNQPQHF
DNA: TGTGCCTGGAGGGGACAGGGCGGCAATCAGCCCCAGCATTTT

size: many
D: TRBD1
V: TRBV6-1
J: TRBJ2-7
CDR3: CASSGDRGEQYF
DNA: TGTGCCAGCAGTGGGGACAGGGGTGAGCAGTACTTC

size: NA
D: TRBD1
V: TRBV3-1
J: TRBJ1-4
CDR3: CASSPTGTTNEKLFF
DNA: TGTGCCAGCAGCCCGACAGGGACAACTAATGAAAAACTGTTTTTT

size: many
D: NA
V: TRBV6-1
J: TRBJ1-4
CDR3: CASTATVATNEKLFF
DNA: TGTGCCAGCACAGCAACTGTTGCAACTAATGAAAAACTGTTTTTT

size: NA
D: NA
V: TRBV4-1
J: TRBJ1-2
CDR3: CASSQKGRGAGGYTF
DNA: TGCGCCAGCAGCCAAAAGGGGCGGGGGGCAGGAGGCTACACCTTC

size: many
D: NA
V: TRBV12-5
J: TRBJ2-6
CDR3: CASVLQRERSGANVLTF
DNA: TGTGCTAGTGTTCTACAAAGAGAGCGCTCTGGGGCCAACGTCCTGACTTTC

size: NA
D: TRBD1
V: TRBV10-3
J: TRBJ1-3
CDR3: CAISSFSPGQGGSGNTIYF
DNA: TGTGCCATCAGCTCGTTTTCCCCGGGACAGGGGGGCTCTGGAAACACCATATATTTT

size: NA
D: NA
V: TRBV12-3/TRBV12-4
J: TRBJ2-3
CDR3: CASSPRGADTQYF
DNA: TGTGCCAGCAGCCCCAGGGGAGCAGATACGCAGTATTTT

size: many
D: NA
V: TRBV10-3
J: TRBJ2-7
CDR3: CATSGDVSYEQYF
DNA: TGTGCCACGTCAGGGGATGTATCCTACGAGCAGTACTTC

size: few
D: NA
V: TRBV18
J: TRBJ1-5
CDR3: CASSPRQKDQPQHF
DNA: TGTGCCAGCTCCCCGAGACAGAAAGATCAGCCCCAGCATTTT

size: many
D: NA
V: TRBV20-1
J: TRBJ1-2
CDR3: CSARVGEFYPYGYTF
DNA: TGCAGTGCTAGGGTAGGGGAGTTCTATCCCTATGGCTACACCTTC

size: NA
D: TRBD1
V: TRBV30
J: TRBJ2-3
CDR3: CAWSVGDSLTDTQYF
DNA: TGTGCCTGGAGTGTAGGGGACAGTCTCACAGATACGCAGTATTTT